The rows below give T cell receptor beta chains drawn from one sample of a study of shared clonotypes between healthy human individuals. TCRdb's copy holds only in-frame clones and misses some; the assay was immunoSEQ multiplex PCR. The sample lists a few million clones; 85% to 95% were seen once. The sequencing sample was made of naive CD4+ T cells from PBMCs. These receptors all stem from a man between 18 and 29 years old in good health. Some clones in this sample may be carry-over from other donors' samples. Both conserved end residues are part of each CDR3. Each record gives: clone size, J gene, V gene, D gene, CDR3 protein, CDR3 DNA. A D gene is named only where the DNA matches it firmly. Where a row states a size, it is once, few, many or the class of an expanded clone; other rows omit it.

. | TRBJ1-5 | TRBV2 | TRBD1 | CATRGQGRNQPQHF | TGTGCCACCCGGGGACAGGGTAGGAATCAGCCCCAGCATTTT
. | TRBJ2-2 | TRBV5-6 | TRBD2 | CASARRGAWTGELFF | TGTGCCAGCGCCCGGCGGGGGGCCTGGACCGGGGAGCTGTTTTTT
. | TRBJ2-7 | TRBV6-5 | TRBD1 | CASRKGQYSYEQYF | TGTGCCAGCAGAAAGGGACAGTACTCCTACGAGCAGTACTTC
once | TRBJ2-5 | TRBV5-4 | . | CASSLMGTQETQYF | TGTGCCAGCAGCTTGATGGGCACCCAAGAGACCCAGTACTTC
few | TRBJ1-5 | TRBV5-1 | . | CASSPGGNQPQHF | TGCGCCAGCAGCCCCGGCGGGAATCAGCCCCAGCATTTT
. | TRBJ2-3 | TRBV6-5 | . | CASSLELARTDTQYF | TGTGCCAGCAGTCTTGAGCTAGCAAGGACAGATACGCAGTATTTT
once | TRBJ2-7 | TRBV5-1 | . | CASSFGGFEQYF | TGCGCCAGCAGCTTTGGGGGGTTCGAGCAGTACTTC
once | TRBJ2-1 | TRBV5-1 | TRBD2 | CASIETGTSNYNEQFF | TGCGCCAGCATCGAAACCGGGACTAGCAACTACAATGAGCAGTTCTTC
. | TRBJ2-2 | TRBV7-3 | . | CASSLIGPGNTGELFF | TGTGCCAGCAGTTTAATTGGGCCGGGGAACACCGGGGAGCTGTTTTTT
. | TRBJ2-1 | TRBV29-1 | . | CSVDAYRDPTLGNEQFF | TGCAGCGTTGATGCGTACCGGGACCCAACCCTGGGCAATGAGCAGTTCTTC
. | TRBJ1-4 | TRBV10-3 | . | CAISERQNNEKLFF | TGTGCCATCAGTGAACGTCAGAATAATGAAAAACTGTTTTTT
. | TRBJ1-2 | TRBV19 | . | CASSLRSPSSGVGGYTF | TGTGCCAGTAGTCTCCGGAGCCCATCATCAGGGGTTGGTGGCTACACCTTC
. | TRBJ2-7 | TRBV28 | TRBD2 | CASSLLAGTYEQYF | TGTGCCAGCAGTTTACTAGCGGGGACCTACGAGCAGTACTTC
. | TRBJ1-4 | TRBV18 | . | CASSPGGLKLFF | TGTGCCAGCTCCCCCGGAGGGCTAAAACTGTTTTTT
. | TRBJ2-7 | TRBV6-1 | TRBD2 | CATARLAGGQYEQYF | TGTGCCACCGCCCGGCTAGCGGGAGGTCAATACGAGCAGTACTTC
. | TRBJ2-5 | TRBV7-6 | TRBD1 | CASSGGQGQTQYF | TGTGCCAGCAGCGGTGGACAGGGGCAGACCCAGTACTTC
. | TRBJ1-1 | TRBV12-5 | . | CASGPGKTGSTEAFF | TGTGCTAGTGGCCCTGGGAAGACAGGTAGCACTGAAGCTTTCTTT
. | TRBJ2-6 | TRBV11-2 | . | CASSDGRGSGANVLTF | TGTGCCAGCAGCGACGGACGGGGGTCTGGGGCCAACGTCCTGACTTTC
. | TRBJ2-7 | TRBV6-6 | TRBD1 | CASSYSRDSGYEQYF | TGTGCCAGCAGTTACTCCCGGGACAGCGGCTACGAGCAGTACTTC
. | TRBJ2-1 | TRBV5-1 | . | CASSLASGEYNEQFF | TGCGCCAGCAGCTTGGCCTCGGGGGAATACAATGAGCAGTTCTTC
. | TRBJ2-5 | TRBV15 | . | CATSRGNKGETQYF | TGTGCCACCAGCAGAGGTAACAAGGGGGAGACCCAGTACTTC
. | TRBJ1-4 | TRBV6-1 | TRBD1 | CASSAERGTGDEKLFF | TGTGCCAGCAGTGCCGAAAGGGGGACAGGGGACGAAAAACTGTTTTTT
. | TRBJ1-1 | TRBV4-3 | . | CASSQDPPPASNTEAFF | TGCGCCAGCAGCCAAGATCCTCCCCCGGCCTCGAACACTGAAGCTTTCTTT
. | TRBJ2-7 | TRBV11-2 | . | CASSLVAVEQYF | TGTGCCAGCAGCTTAGTAGCCGTCGAGCAGTACTTC
. | TRBJ2-7 | TRBV5-4 | TRBD2 | CASSRGTSGRDEQYF | TGTGCCAGCAGCAGGGGGACTAGCGGGAGAGACGAGCAGTACTTC
. | TRBJ2-5 | TRBV7-7 | . | CASSLAPGVQETQYF | TGTGCCAGCAGCTTAGCGCCCGGGGTCCAAGAGACCCAGTACTTC
. | TRBJ1-2 | TRBV6-5 | . | CASSYSIRQLNGYTF | TGTGCCAGCAGTTACTCAATTCGACAGTTGAATGGCTACACCTTC
. | TRBJ2-5 | TRBV2 | TRBD1 | CASSLWTGGETQYF | TGTGCCAGCAGTCTTTGGACAGGCGGGGAGACCCAGTACTTC
. | TRBJ2-1 | TRBV27 | TRBD1 | CASSMDREDSYNEQFF | TGTGCCAGCAGTATGGACAGGGAAGATTCCTACAATGAGCAGTTCTTC
. | TRBJ2-2 | TRBV5-1 | TRBD2 | CASKKRLAGGSDTGELFF | TGCGCCAGCAAGAAGAGACTAGCGGGAGGTTCAGACACCGGGGAGCTGTTTTTT
. | TRBJ2-2 | TRBV11-2 | TRBD2 | CASSYGLAENTGELFF | TGTGCCAGCAGCTATGGACTAGCGGAAAACACCGGGGAGCTGTTTTTT
. | TRBJ2-1 | TRBV15 | . | CATSRDYSSYNEQFF | TGTGCCACCAGCAGAGATTATAGCTCTTACAATGAGCAGTTCTTC
. | TRBJ1-1 | TRBV15 | . | CATSRDRDELAFF | TGTGCCACCAGCAGAGATCGGGACGAGTTAGCTTTCTTT
. | TRBJ2-4 | TRBV19 | TRBD1 | CASSIGFRDRGPKNIQYF | TGTGCCAGTAGTATAGGTTTCAGAGACAGGGGGCCAAAAAACATTCAGTACTTC
. | TRBJ2-1 | TRBV6-1 | TRBD2 | CASSVAGGGIGEQFF | TGTGCCAGCAGTGTTGCGGGAGGGGGAATAGGTGAGCAGTTCTTC
. | TRBJ2-5 | TRBV28 | TRBD2 | CASRSPPGASGMETQYF | TGTGCCAGCAGATCCCCGCCGGGGGCTAGCGGGATGGAGACCCAGTACTTC
. | TRBJ2-7 | TRBV5-5 | . | CASSLTTYEQYF | TGTGCCAGCAGCTTAACTACCTACGAGCAGTACTTC
. | TRBJ2-3 | TRBV18 | . | CASSPEHLGGTQYF | TGTGCCAGCTCACCGGAACACCTTGGCGGTACGCAGTATTTT
. | TRBJ1-3 | TRBV11-2 | . | CASSFPGLRNTIYF | TGTGCCAGCAGCTTCCCCGGACTAAGAAACACCATATATTTT
. | TRBJ1-1 | TRBV5-1 | . | CASSLSPGDTEAFF | TGCGCCAGCAGCTTGTCCCCTGGGGACACTGAAGCTTTCTTT
. | TRBJ2-7 | TRBV7-9 | . | CASSPRRQNSYEQYF | TGTGCCAGCAGCCCCCGTCGACAGAACTCCTACGAGCAGTACTTC